The rows below give T cell receptor beta chains drawn from one sample of a study of breast tumors, draining lymph nodes, adjacent tissues. TCRdb re-derived calls from the multiplex PCR reads in MiXCR, one entry per CDR3 protein. Seen here are some 100,000 distinct CDR3 sequences, 21% observed once, and the top ten hold 1% to 1.5%. The specimen was axillary lymph node tissue. The origin of the receptors is a female donor with breast cancer. Some clones in this sample may be carry-over from other donors' samples. The CDR3 runs from the conserved cysteine through the conserved F or W. Each record gives: V gene, J gene, CDR3 protein.

TRBV2	TRBJ2-4	CASSEGVLGNIQYF
TRBV6-2/TRBV6-3	TRBJ2-2	CASSYSSHFGELFF
TRBV5-1	TRBJ1-2	CASSLSLGTGRAYGYTF
TRBV18	TRBJ1-5	CASSPGRYPLPQHF
TRBV10-3	TRBJ1-5	CAISESEQPQHF
TRBV19	TRBJ1-3	CASSLGTAGSTIYF
TRBV6-5	TRBJ2-1	CASENSYNEQFF
TRBV5-5	TRBJ2-7	CASSNSIAGGGEQHF
TRBV3-1	TRBJ1-3	CTSSQATGGGNTIYF
TRBV19	TRBJ1-3	CASSKAASGNTIYF
TRBV29-1	TRBJ2-5	CSVAWDRSLGAQYF
TRBV5-6	TRBJ1-2	CASSWTGDNGYTF
TRBV20-1	TRBJ2-5	CSAYDSGGAVEETQYF
TRBV20-1	TRBJ2-5	CSFRALLAGTQETQYF
TRBV5-4	TRBJ2-2	CATKPGTGFGELFF
TRBV9	TRBJ1-6	CASSVGGDYSYNSPLHF
TRBV4-2	TRBJ1-2	CASSQDGIKQGNYGYTF
TRBV19	TRBJ2-1	CASSPDRGRVNEQFF
TRBV2	TRBJ1-2	CASSVTGGYGYTF
TRBV5-4	TRBJ2-3	CASSLRGLRGTDTQYF
TRBV5-5	TRBJ2-5	CASRQTGGGARETQYF
TRBV6-6	TRBJ2-2	CASRTDPGLAGGRDTGELFF
TRBV9	TRBJ2-5	CASSVAGTTQETQYF
TRBV27	TRBJ2-2	CASSFLPGELFF
TRBV20-1	TRBJ1-1	CSASQLRRAGTTTEAFF
TRBV7-9	TRBJ2-1	CASSLAGVDEQFF
TRBV27	TRBJ2-3	CASSPPTGSKRDTQYF
TRBV7-9	TRBJ2-3	CASSPTRGFGADTQYF
TRBV7-9	TRBJ2-7	CASSSRQGSYEQYF
TRBV18	TRBJ2-2	CASSPGAEGTGELFF
TRBV30	TRBJ2-1	CAWSVGGNNEQFF
TRBV6-1	TRBJ2-7	CASSEATGGFEQYF
TRBV6-2/TRBV6-3	TRBJ2-3	CASSTGWGGAADTQYF
TRBV7-2	TRBJ2-7	CASSVLPGDSHSHEQYF